The clone carrying this TCR beta chain appeared a few times. Antigen: not known. Looked up from germline, CDR1 is SGHTA and CDR2 is FQGNSA. J was trimmed by 4 bases and V by 5 bases; bases with no gene match: 13. The length of the CDR3 is 18 residues. This entry comes from a study of early T cells in non-severe SARS-CoV-2 infection. The overall study: Sequencing of bulk RNA from unsorted whole blood was done, without chain pairing. Study-wide results and limits: Matching with VDJdb favored anti-spike CD8 responses (missing private and CD4 specificities).

In the library, individual cDNA molecules carried attached unique molecular identifiers. TCRdb analysed the 5' RACE reads with MiXCR anew, one entry per CDR3 protein. The sample yields tens of thousands of distinct CDR3 sequences, around 8.9% seen once. The V call is TRBV7-2, the J call TRBJ2-6; 8 nucleotides agree with TRBD1. This clonotype was obtained from an adult who was a healthcare worker with PCR-confirmed SARS-CoV-2 infection or an uninfected control (not recorded which). Material: whole blood. CDR3 in amino acids: CASSVQGAPRSGANVLTF. CDR3 bases: TGTGCCAGCAGCGTCCAGGGGGCGCCGCGGTCGGGGGCCAACGTCCTGACTTTC.